Presented here are 23 T cell receptor beta chains from one specimen sequenced in a study of blood T cell repertoires in COVID-19. The protocol was immunoSEQ multiplex PCR, while the TCRdb copy is restricted to in-frame clones and leaves out a portion. The sample lists more than 110,000 clones; around 79% were seen once. Sequenced: PBMCs or T cells enriched from blood (not recorded which). The receptor set was obtained from a woman between 50 and 59 years old who had recovered from COVID-19.

The chain links TRBV19 to TRBJ1-6; the match to TRBD1 covers 8 bases. Looked up from germline, CDR1 is LNHDA and CDR2 is SQIVND (reference sequence). The CDR3 consists of 14 residues. The J segment lost 7 bases and the V segment lost 5 bases, leaving 4 bases of the junction unmatched. CDR3 residues: CASSSRGQNSPLHF. The CDR3 region has the DNA TGTGCCAGTAGTTCCAGGGGGCAGAATTCACCCCTCCACTTT.

V gene TRBV28 combines with J gene TRBJ1-2, with D perhaps matching TRBD1 (6 bases). Germline V gives CDR1 MDHEN, CDR2 SYDVKM. The CDR3 runs to 13 residues. V was pared by 5 bases and J by 4 bases, with 11 bases between. CDR3 in amino acids: CASSPGQLYGYTF. The DNA of the CDR3 is TGTGCCAGCAGTCCCGGACAGCTCTATGGCTACACCTTC.

This clone has just one count. V and J are TRBV4-2 and TRBJ1-1; D may be TRBD1 (6 bases). The CDR3 loop spans 13 amino acids. CDR1 and CDR2 (germline): LGHNA, YNFKEQ. V was clipped by 0 bases and J by 10 bases, with 12 bases between them. CDR3 region: CASSQDRGGVAFF. DNA for the CDR3: TGTGCCAGCAGCCAAGACAGGGGAGGGGTAGCTTTCTTT.

The chain links TRBV24-1 to TRBJ1-2; maybe TRBD1 (6 bases). In germline, CDR1 is KGHDR, CDR2 SFDVKD. CDR3 length: 13 residues. The V and J ends lost 2 bases and 5 bases respectively, with 8 bases between them. This chain's CDR3 is CATSDSTGYGYTF. CDR3 DNA sequence: TGTGCCACCAGTGATTCCACAGGGTATGGCTACACCTTC.

The chain links TRBV13 to TRBJ2-2; no reliable D call. Germline CDR1 reads PRHDT; CDR2 reads FYEKMQ (reference sequence). V was cut by 3 bases and J by 1 base, with 9 bases left in between. The CDR3 has 15 residues. The CDR3 reads CASSFGAKNTGELFF. The DNA of the CDR3 is TGTGCCAGCAGCTTCGGAGCGAAGAACACCGGGGAGCTGTTTTTT.

J is TRBJ2-7 and V is TRBV9; 9 bases fit TRBD1. V trimming: 0 bases; J trimming: 5 bases; junction bases outside the gene matches: 6. The germline V gene encodes CDR1 SGDLS and CDR2 YYNGEE. The CDR3 is made up of 15 amino acids. CDR3 in DNA: TGTGCCAGCAGCGTAGCCGGGACAGGGATCAACGAGCAGTACTTC. It encodes CASSVAGTGINEQYF.

This chain connects TRBV5-1 to TRBJ2-1; D might be TRBD2 (6 bases). CDR1 is SGHRS, CDR2 YFSETQ, per germline. The V and J ends lost 2 bases and 2 bases respectively, with 14 bases between them. The CDR3 consists of 16 residues. The CDR3 sequence: CASSFPGWGAYNEQFF. The CDR3 DNA sequence: TGCGCCAGCAGCTTCCCAGGGTGGGGGGCCTACAATGAGCAGTTCTTC. The entire variable domain, with the rest obtained from reference TRBV5-1 and TRBJ2-1, is as follows: KAGVTQTPRYLIKTRGQQVTLSCSPISGHRSVSWYQQTPGQGLQFLFEYFSETQRNKGNFPGRFSGRQFSNSRSEMNVSTLELGDSALYLCASSFPGWGAYNEQFFGPGTRLTVL.

The chain employs TRBV27 and TRBJ2-1, with 12 bases lining up with TRBD2. Germline CDR1 reads MNHEY; CDR2 reads SMNVEV (reference sequence). The CDR3 has 17 residues. Trimming at V came to 7 bases and at J to 0 bases, leaving 7 bases not matched to a gene. CDR3 residues: CASMTGTSGRSYNEQFF. CDR3 sequence (DNA): TGTGCCAGCATGACCGGGACTAGCGGGCGCTCCTACAATGAGCAGTTCTTC.

The V and J genes are TRBV10-2 and TRBJ1-1; D remains ambiguous. Germline V gives CDR1 WSHSY, CDR2 SAAADI. Trimming stripped 4 bases from V and 1 base from J, with 10 bases between. The CDR3 is made up of 14 amino acids. The CDR3 bases are TGCGCCAGCAGTGGTGTCAGACAGAACACTGAAGCTTTCTTT. The encoded protein is CASSGVRQNTEAFF.

The chain has TRBV7-9 and TRBJ1-2, with 10 bases lining up with TRBD1. Germline assignment: CDR1 SEHNR and CDR2 FQNEAQ (reference sequence). After removal of 5 bases from V and 7 bases from J, the junction contained 4 bases not matched to a gene. The CDR3 spans 13 residues. The DNA for the CDR3 is TGTGCCAGCAGCCCGGGACAGGGGCTTGGCTACACCTTC. Protein: CASSPGQGLGYTF.

This rearrangement joins TRBV4-2 to TRBJ2-3, with 7 bases fitting TRBD2. Trimming at V came to 2 bases and at J to 0 bases, leaving 5 bases not matched to a gene. Per germline, CDR1 LGHNA and CDR2 YNFKEQ. CDR3 length: 16 residues. CDR3 in amino acids: CASSQKASGSTDTQYF. CDR3 DNA: TGTGCCAGCAGCCAAAAGGCTAGCGGTAGCACAGATACGCAGTATTTT.

This chain connects TRBV4-1 to TRBJ2-6; 7 bases are shared with TRBD2. There are 19 residues in the CDR3. CDR1 is MGHRA and CDR2 is YSYEKL in the germline V gene. V was clipped by 1 base and J by 0 bases; unmatched bases: 9. The CDR3 reads CASSQVQAGYASGANVLTF. The CDR3 nucleotides read TGCGCCAGCAGCCAAGTTCAAGCGGGATATGCCTCTGGGGCCAACGTCCTGACTTTC.

The genes are TRBV19 and TRBJ1-5, with TRBD1 as a possible D gene (6 bases). CDR1 is LNHDA, CDR2 SQIVND, per germline (reference sequence). V was shortened by 8 bases and J by 0 bases, with 14 bases between the two germline ends. The length of the CDR3 is 15 residues. CDR3 sequence reads: CASREGDGSNQPQHF. DNA for the CDR3: TGTGCCAGTCGGGAGGGGGATGGTAGCAATCAGCCCCAGCATTTT.

The chain carries TRBV11-2 and TRBJ2-7; tentatively, D is TRBD2 (5 bases). V was pared by 3 bases and J by 1 base, with 13 bases between. The length of the CDR3 is 15 residues. Germline CDR1 reads SGHAT; CDR2 reads FQNNGV. In nucleotides, the CDR3 is TGTGCCAGCAGCTTCGGTGGGAGTGGGTCCTACGAGCAGTACTTC. Its protein is CASSFGGSGSYEQYF.

In nucleotides, the CDR3 is TGTGCCAGCAGGAGGACAGGGGATAATTCACCCCTCCACTTT. It codes for CASRRTGDNSPLHF. V is TRBV28 and J is TRBJ1-6; the match to TRBD1 covers 9 bases. Per the germline V gene, CDR1 is MDHEN and CDR2 is SYDVKM. Germline trimming cut 6 bases from V and 5 bases from J; bases unmatched to any gene: 2. This CDR3 has 14 residues.

The rearrangement links TRBV14 to TRBJ1-2; D is perhaps TRBD1 (6 bases). The CDR3 is made up of 12 amino acids. Deletions cut 3 bases from V and 7 bases from J, with 9 bases between. Germline-derived CDR1 and CDR2 are SGHDN and FVKESK. The chain's CDR3 is CASSHYRAGYTF. The CDR3 DNA reads TGTGCCAGCAGCCATTACAGGGCTGGCTACACCTTC.

This clone was observed a single time. The CDR3 DNA is TGTGCCAGCTCAGGGGCGGAGACCCAGTACTTC. Amino acid sequence: CASSGAETQYF. This chain joins TRBV18 and TRBJ2-5; TRBD1 might be the D (5 bases). Germline-derived CDR1 and CDR2 are KGHSH and LQKENI. The CDR3 spans 11 residues. Trimming shortened V by 5 bases and J by 5 bases, and 6 bases separated the two germline ends.

CDR3 residues: CASSRPGTTGFYGYTF. CDR3 DNA: TGTGCCAGCAGCCGGCCGGGTACTACAGGGTTTTACGGCTACACCTTC. J is TRBJ1-2 and V is TRBV5-4, with D tentatively TRBD1 (6 bases). The germline V gene has CDR1 SGHNT and CDR2 YYREEE (reference sequence). V was trimmed by 4 bases and J by 8 bases, leaving 24 bases between them. The CDR3 extends over 16 amino acids.

The rearrangement uses TRBV5-4 and TRBJ2-5; 8 nucleotides align to TRBD1. This CDR3 comprises 16 residues. Per germline, CDR1 SGHNT and CDR2 YYREEE (reference sequence). After removal of 0 bases from V and 5 bases from J, the junction contained 9 bases not matched to a gene. The CDR3 reads CASSLGWTGLEETQYF. The DNA for the CDR3 is TGTGCCAGCAGCTTGGGGTGGACAGGGTTAGAGGAGACCCAGTACTTC.

J is TRBJ1-2 and V is TRBV27; no firm D call. The V gene's germline CDR1 is MNHEY and CDR2 SMNVEV (reference sequence). The CDR3 contains 14 residues. V shed 5 bases and J shed 5 bases, with 15 bases lying between them. The CDR3 DNA reads as TGTGCCAGCAGTCCAGGCCGGGGTGGATATGGCTACACCTTC. As protein: CASSPGRGGYGYTF.

The V and J genes are TRBV7-6 and TRBJ2-3; the D gene is possibly TRBD2 (5 bases). CDR1 and CDR2 (germline): SGHVS, FNYEAQ. V lost 5 bases and J lost 0, with 18 bases in between. The length of the CDR3 is 17 residues. The CDR3 here is CASSPGLGGPSTDTQYF. The CDR3 DNA follows: TGTGCCAGCAGCCCCGGGCTTGGCGGGCCAAGCACAGATACGCAGTATTTT.

This clone showed up just once. Its ends do not fully match the called genes, so a read error is possible. The chain has TRBV28 and TRBJ1-2, with 10 bases lining up with TRBD1. CDR1 is MDHEN, CDR2 SYDVKM, per germline. The CDR3 has 12 amino acids. The CDR3 DNA is TGTGCCAGCAGTTTTAGGGACAGGGGCATCTACTTC. It is translated as CASSFRDRGIYF.

The chain carries TRBV6-2 or TRBV6-3 and TRBJ1-1; D is perhaps TRBD1 (5 bases). This CDR3 spans 13 amino acids. Deletions cut 4 bases from V and 4 bases from J, with 10 bases between. CDR1 and CDR2 from the germline V gene are MNHEY and SVGEGT. The CDR3 is CASSWDLSTEAFF. In nucleotides, the CDR3 is TGTGCCAGCAGTTGGGACTTGAGCACTGAAGCTTTCTTT.